Listed below are T cell receptor beta chains from one sample, sequenced in a study of vaccination and CD4 T cells after COVID-19. TCRdb reanalysed the PCR reads using MiXCR and keeps one entry per CDR3 protein. The sample holds about 7,000 distinct CDR3 sequences, 70% to 75% seen once. Their recognized antigens are unknown. The specimen sequenced was CD4+ T cells from blood, cultured in vitro. Every receptor here comes from a human donor who had recovered from COVID-19. The CDR3 runs from the conserved cysteine through the conserved F or W. A D gene is named only where the DNA matches it firmly. Only part of the rows carry a size: once, few, many, or a class if the clone is expanded.

>TRBV7-8|13|few|NA|TRBJ1-2
CASSFRTRDGYTF
TGTGCCAGCAGCTTCAGGACAAGGGACGGCTACACCTTC
>TRBV24-1|14|NA|NA|TRBJ2-7
CATRSPFDPYEQYF
TGTGCCACTCGTTCTCCTTTTGATCCCTACGAGCAGTACTTC
>TRBV5-1|15|NA|TRBD1|TRBJ2-7
CASSLGHRGPYEQYF
TGCGCCAGCAGCTTGGGGCACAGGGGACCCTACGAGCAGTACTTC
>TRBV20-1|13|NA|NA|TRBJ2-4
CSLTDGSHGVQYF
TGCAGTCTGACAGACGGTAGTCATGGGGTTCAGTACTTC
>TRBV19|13|NA|NA|TRBJ2-3
CASSTAVRDTQYF
TGTGCCAGTAGTACCGCCGTAAGGGATACGCAGTATTTT
>TRBV7-2|16|NA|TRBD2|TRBJ2-1
CASSLGQIGGGNEQFF
TGTGCCAGCAGCTTAGGTCAAATTGGGGGGGGCAATGAGCAGTTCTTC
>TRBV27|15|NA|NA|TRBJ1-2
CASSPPLGRGFGYTF
TGTGCCAGCAGTCCCCCCTTGGGGAGGGGTTTTGGCTACACCTTC
>TRBV20-1|13|NA|NA|TRBJ2-2
CSASGTNTGELFF
TGCAGTGCTAGCGGGACGAACACCGGGGAGCTGTTTTTT
>TRBV20-1|15|few|NA|TRBJ1-5
CSAREGKGGNQPQHF
TGCAGTGCTAGAGAGGGGAAGGGCGGCAATCAGCCCCAGCATTTT
>TRBV11-2|15|few|TRBD2|TRBJ2-5
CASRSGSAYQETQYF
TGTGCCAGCAGAAGCGGGAGCGCGTACCAAGAGACCCAGTACTTC
>TRBV7-2|15|NA|NA|TRBJ2-3
CASSRGSGVTDTQYF
TGTGCCAGCAGCCGAGGAAGCGGAGTCACAGATACGCAGTATTTT
>TRBV11-2|14|NA|TRBD1|TRBJ2-5
CASSLSGQKETQYF
TGTGCCAGCAGCTTGTCGGGACAGAAAGAGACCCAGTACTTC
>TRBV6-2/TRBV6-3|16|NA|TRBD2|TRBJ2-1
CASTGTTAALYNEQFF
TGTGCCAGCACCGGGACTACTGCGGCCCTGTACAATGAGCAGTTCTTC
>TRBV20-1|12|NA|TRBD1|TRBJ1-1
CSAAQGATEAFF
TGCAGTGCCGCACAGGGGGCCACTGAAGCTTTCTTT
>TRBV7-3|13|NA|NA|TRBJ2-7
CASSLGPRNEQYF
TGTGCCAGCAGCTTAGGACCTAGGAACGAGCAGTACTTC
>TRBV28|15|NA|NA|TRBJ2-1
CASSSPGVPYNEQFF
TGTGCCAGCAGTTCCCCGGGAGTTCCCTACAATGAGCAGTTCTTC
>TRBV18|15|NA|TRBD1|TRBJ1-2
CASSPGGQGNYGYTF
TGTGCCAGCTCACCTGGGGGACAGGGAAACTATGGCTACACCTTC
>TRBV20-1|15|NA|TRBD1|TRBJ1-2
CSARAVQGAIDGYTF
TGCAGTGCTAGAGCGGTCCAGGGGGCAATCGATGGCTACACCTTC
>TRBV5-6|12|few|TRBD1|TRBJ1-2
CASSPGQGGYTF
TGTGCCAGCAGCCCCGGACAGGGTGGCTACACCTTC
>TRBV19|14|NA|NA|TRBJ1-5
CASRGRGSNQPQHF
TGTGCCAGTAGGGGCCGGGGGAGCAATCAGCCCCAGCATTTT
>TRBV20-1|15|NA|TRBD1|TRBJ1-2
CSARARTGLHYGYTF
TGCAGTGCTAGAGCAAGGACAGGGCTACACTATGGCTACACCTTC
>TRBV20-1|12|large|NA|TRBJ1-5
CSVLDRDQPQHF
TGCAGTGTACTGGACAGAGATCAGCCCCAGCATTTT
>TRBV6-2/TRBV6-3|12|NA|NA|TRBJ1-2
CASTRAVYGYTF
TGTGCCAGCACCCGAGCGGTTTATGGCTACACCTTC
>TRBV7-8|18|NA|TRBD2|TRBJ2-1
CASSLALTSVSSYNEQFF
TGTGCCAGCAGCTTAGCGCTAACTAGCGTTAGCTCCTACAATGAGCAGTTCTTC
>TRBV7-2|10|NA|NA|TRBJ2-1
CASSLAPPFF
TGTGCCAGCAGCTTAGCACCCCCGTTCTTC
>TRBV19|14|large|NA|TRBJ1-5
CASSINGDNQPQHF
TGTGCCAGTAGTATCAATGGGGACAATCAGCCCCAGCATTTT
>TRBV20-1|12|NA|NA|TRBJ2-3
CSARVSTDTQYF
TGCAGTGCTAGAGTTAGTACAGATACGCAGTATTTT
>TRBV7-2|15|few|TRBD1|TRBJ1-5
CASSLSGGGNQPQHF
TGTGCCAGCAGCTTGTCAGGGGGCGGCAATCAGCCCCAGCATTTT
>TRBV24-1|17|NA|TRBD2|TRBJ2-3
CATSDFPSAGATDTQYF
TGTGCCACCAGTGATTTTCCTTCAGCGGGAGCCACAGATACGCAGTATTTT
>TRBV20-1|12|few|NA|TRBJ1-2
CSAGGSSGGYTF
TGCAGTGCTGGTGGGTCGTCGGGAGGCTACACCTTC
>TRBV20-1|14|NA|TRBD2|TRBJ2-3
CSAELAGGPDTQYF
TGCAGTGCGGAACTAGCGGGAGGCCCCGATACGCAGTATTTT
>TRBV7-6|19|few|TRBD1|TRBJ1-5
CASSLWDRGGLAGNQPQHF
TGTGCCAGCAGCTTATGGGACAGGGGTGGCCTAGCGGGGAATCAGCCCCAGCATTTT
>TRBV11-2|12|NA|NA|TRBJ2-5
CASSKGWETQYF
TGTGCCAGCAGCAAAGGGTGGGAGACCCAGTACTTC
>TRBV6-5|14|NA|NA|TRBJ1-5
CASSYSGESQPQHF
TGTGCCAGCAGTTACTCGGGGGAAAGTCAGCCCCAGCATTTT
>TRBV6-1|16|once|TRBD2|TRBJ2-7
CASSSISGGSSYEQYF
TGTGCCAGCAGCTCTATAAGCGGGGGAAGCTCCTACGAGCAGTACTTC
>TRBV6-5|14|few|NA|TRBJ1-1
CASSYSIEGGEAFF
TGTGCCAGCAGTTACTCGATCGAGGGAGGTGAAGCTTTCTTT
>TRBV27|15|NA|NA|TRBJ1-6
CASTEVKARNSPLHF
TGTGCCAGCACCGAAGTCAAAGCCCGGAATTCACCCCTCCACTTT
>TRBV20-1|15|NA|NA|TRBJ1-5
CSARRRQYSNQPQHF
TGCAGTGCTAGACGTAGACAGTATAGCAATCAGCCCCAGCATTTT
>TRBV20-1|13|NA|NA|TRBJ1-1
CSARAGVYTEAFF
TGCAGTGCTAGGGCGGGGGTTTACACTGAAGCTTTCTTT
>TRBV24-1|14|medium-sized|NA|TRBJ1-6
CATSDIKKGSPLHF
TGTGCCACCAGTGATATTAAAAAAGGTTCACCCCTCCACTTT
>TRBV29-1|14|once|TRBD2|TRBJ2-1
CSVDGLAGSYEQFF
TGCAGCGTTGACGGGCTAGCGGGCTCCTATGAGCAGTTCTTC
>TRBV6-2/TRBV6-3|17|NA|NA|TRBJ2-7
CASSYSGQPPHPYEQYF
TGTGCCAGCAGTTACTCCGGCCAGCCTCCACATCCCTACGAGCAGTACTTC
>TRBV20-1|13|NA|NA|TRBJ1-2
CSGSRDEVNGYTF
TGCAGTGGCTCACGGGACGAGGTAAATGGCTACACCTTC
>TRBV18|14|once|NA|TRBJ1-5
CASSPKSVDQPQHF
TGTGCCAGCTCACCAAAGTCAGTTGATCAGCCCCAGCATTTT
>TRBV7-9|13|NA|TRBD1|TRBJ1-2
CASSSGQGDGYTF
TGTGCCAGCAGCTCGGGACAGGGGGATGGCTACACCTTC
>TRBV28|12|once|NA|TRBJ1-1
CAIGQLNTEAFF
TGTGCCATCGGACAGCTGAACACTGAAGCTTTCTTT
>TRBV2|16|NA|NA|TRBJ2-1
CASSSPGRRSYNEQFF
TGTGCCAGCAGTAGCCCCGGCAGGAGGTCCTACAATGAGCAGTTCTTC
>TRBV20-1|13|NA|TRBD2|TRBJ2-4
CSAREPTGLAGYF
TGCAGTGCTAGAGAACCCACCGGACTAGCGGGGTACTTC
>TRBV7-2|15|once|NA|TRBJ2-4
CASSLGLGAKNIQYF
TGTGCCAGCAGCTTAGGGCTGGGAGCCAAAAACATTCAGTACTTC
>TRBV15|15|NA|TRBD1|TRBJ1-3
CATSSPGQGGNTIYF
TGTGCCACCAGCAGCCCGGGACAGGGAGGAAACACCATATATTTT
>TRBV5-1|15|NA|TRBD2|TRBJ2-3
CASREAGVGADTQYF
TGCGCCAGCAGGGAAGCGGGAGTTGGGGCAGATACGCAGTATTTT